One T cell receptor beta chain is described in this entry. TCRdb's table, derived via immunoSEQ multiplex PCR, lists solely in-frame clones and lacks some. The profile covers more than 65,000 clones, with approximately 80% appearing a single time and 3% to 5% taken by the ten largest. Germline loops: CDR1 GTSNPN, CDR2 SVGIG (reference sequence). Trimming shortened V by 1 base and J by 6 bases, and 18 bases separated the two germline ends. This CDR3 has 15 residues. These data belong to a study of technical replicates of blood from a few donors. Sequencing was done on a sample of PBMCs. V usage is TRBV30 and J usage is TRBJ1-2; D might be TRBD1 (6 bases). The source is a human donor in good health. Some clones in this sample may be carry-over from other donors' samples. This chain's CDR3 is CAWSDAGVAADGYTF. The CDR3 nucleotides are TGTGCCTGGAGTGATGCAGGGGTCGCCGCCGATGGCTACACCTTC. The full variable domain, its missing parts supplied by reference TRBV30 and TRBJ1-2, is SQTIHQWPATLVQPVGSPLSLECTVEGTSNPNLYWYRQAAGRGLQLLFYSVGIGQISSEVPQNLSASRPQDRQFILSSKKLLLSDSGFYLCAWSDAGVAADGYTFGSGTRLTVV.